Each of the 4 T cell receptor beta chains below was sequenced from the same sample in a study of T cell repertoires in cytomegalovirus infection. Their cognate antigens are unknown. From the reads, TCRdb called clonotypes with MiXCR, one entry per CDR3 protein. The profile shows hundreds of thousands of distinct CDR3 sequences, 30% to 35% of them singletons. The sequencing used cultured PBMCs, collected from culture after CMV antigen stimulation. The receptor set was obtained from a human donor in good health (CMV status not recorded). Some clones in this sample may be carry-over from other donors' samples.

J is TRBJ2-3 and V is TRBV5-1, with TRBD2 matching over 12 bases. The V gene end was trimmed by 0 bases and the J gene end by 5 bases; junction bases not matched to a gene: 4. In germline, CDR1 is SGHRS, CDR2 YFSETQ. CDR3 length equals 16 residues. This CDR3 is CASSLALLAGGDTQYF. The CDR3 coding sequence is TGCGCCAGCAGCTTGGCCCTACTAGCGGGGGGAGATACGCAGTATTTT.

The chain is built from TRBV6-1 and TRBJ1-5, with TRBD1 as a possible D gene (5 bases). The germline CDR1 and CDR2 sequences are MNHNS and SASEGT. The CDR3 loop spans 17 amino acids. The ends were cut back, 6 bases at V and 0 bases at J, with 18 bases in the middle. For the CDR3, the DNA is TGTGCCAGCAGCCCCGGGACCGGAATTAATAGCAATCAGCCCCAGCATTTT. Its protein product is CASSPGTGINSNQPQHF.

The CDR3 region is CASRRTGGMGVDEQYF. The CDR3 region has the DNA TGTGCCAGCCGACGGACAGGGGGCATGGGGGTCGACGAGCAGTACTTC. This chain uses TRBV6-2 or TRBV6-3 with TRBJ2-7; the match to TRBD1 covers 11 bases. The CDR3 extends over 16 amino acids. V shed 8 bases and J 5 bases; nucleotides not matched to a gene: 14. Germline CDR1 reads MNHEY; CDR2 reads SVGEGT.

This chain's CDR3 is CASRDRKSTDTQYF. In DNA form, the CDR3 reads TGTGCCAGTAGGGACAGAAAAAGCACAGATACGCAGTATTTT. J is TRBJ2-3 and V is TRBV19, with D possibly TRBD1 on 6 matching bases. This CDR3 contains 14 residues. Germline CDR1 is LNHDA and CDR2 is SQIVND (reference sequence). V was cut by 6 bases and J by 0 bases, with 10 bases left in between.